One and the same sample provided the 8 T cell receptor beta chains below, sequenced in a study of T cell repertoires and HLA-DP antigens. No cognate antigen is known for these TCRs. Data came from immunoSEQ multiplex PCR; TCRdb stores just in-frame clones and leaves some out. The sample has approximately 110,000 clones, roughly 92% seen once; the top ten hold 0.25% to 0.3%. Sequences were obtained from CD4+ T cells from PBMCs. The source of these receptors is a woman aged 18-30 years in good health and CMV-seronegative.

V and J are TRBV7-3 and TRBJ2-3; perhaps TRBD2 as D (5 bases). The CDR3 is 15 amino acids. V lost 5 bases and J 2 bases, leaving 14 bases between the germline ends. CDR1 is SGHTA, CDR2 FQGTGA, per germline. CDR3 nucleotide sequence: TGTGCCAGCAGCCGTACCCGGGATCCCACAGATACGCAGTATTTT. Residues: CASSRTRDPTDTQYF.

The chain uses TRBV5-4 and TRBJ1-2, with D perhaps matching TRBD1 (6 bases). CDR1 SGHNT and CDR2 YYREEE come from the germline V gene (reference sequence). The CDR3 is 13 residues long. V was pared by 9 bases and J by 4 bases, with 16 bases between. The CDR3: CATQGGGTYGYTF. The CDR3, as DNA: TGTGCCACCCAAGGCGGGGGCACCTATGGCTACACCTTC. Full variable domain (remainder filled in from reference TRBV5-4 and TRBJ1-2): ETGVTQSPTHLIKTRGQQVTLRCSSQSGHNTVSWYQQALGQGPQFIFQYYREEENGRGNFPPRFSGLQFPNYSSELNVNALELDDSALYLCATQGGGTYGYTFGSGTRLTVV.

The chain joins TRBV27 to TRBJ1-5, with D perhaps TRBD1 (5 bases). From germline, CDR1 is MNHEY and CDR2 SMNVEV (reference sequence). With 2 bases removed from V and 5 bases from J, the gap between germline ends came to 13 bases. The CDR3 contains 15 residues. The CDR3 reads CASSLLGTWDQPQHF. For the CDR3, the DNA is TGTGCCAGCAGTTTACTGGGGACCTGGGATCAGCCCCAGCATTTT.

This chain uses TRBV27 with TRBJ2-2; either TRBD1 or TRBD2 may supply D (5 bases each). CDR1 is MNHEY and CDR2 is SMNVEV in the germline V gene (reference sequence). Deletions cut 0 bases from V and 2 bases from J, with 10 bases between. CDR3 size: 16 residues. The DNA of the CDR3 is TGTGCCAGCAGTTTATCGGGACGGCTAAACACCGGGGAGCTGTTTTTT. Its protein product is CASSLSGRLNTGELFF.

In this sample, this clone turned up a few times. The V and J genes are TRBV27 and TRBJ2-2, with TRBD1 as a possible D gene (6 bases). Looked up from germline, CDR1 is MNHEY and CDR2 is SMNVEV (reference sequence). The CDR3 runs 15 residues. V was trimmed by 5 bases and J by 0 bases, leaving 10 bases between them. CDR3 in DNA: TGTGCCAGCAGTCCAAGGACAGCGAACACCGGGGAGCTGTTTTTT. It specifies CASSPRTANTGELFF.

The chain's CDR3 is CASSPRAGETQYF. As DNA, the CDR3 is TGTGCCAGTAGTCCCCGAGCAGGAGAGACCCAGTACTTC. V is TRBV19 and J is TRBJ2-5; no clear D. In germline, CDR1 is LNHDA, CDR2 SQIVND (reference sequence). This CDR3 is built from 13 residues. V lost 5 bases, J lost 4 bases, and 11 bases lay in between.

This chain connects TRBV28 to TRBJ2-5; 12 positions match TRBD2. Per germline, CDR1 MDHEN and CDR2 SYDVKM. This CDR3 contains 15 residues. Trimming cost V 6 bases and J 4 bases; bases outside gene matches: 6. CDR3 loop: CASSQRLAGAETQYF. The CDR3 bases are TGTGCCAGCAGCCAAAGACTAGCGGGAGCAGAGACCCAGTACTTC.

CDR3: CASSPRTGQGVHYGYTF. The CDR3 bases are TGTGCCAGCAGTCCTAGAACGGGACAGGGGGTCCACTATGGCTACACCTTC. The chain links TRBV27 to TRBJ1-2, with 11 bases matching TRBD1. This CDR3 is 17 amino acids long. V trimming: 5 bases; J trimming: 3 bases; junction bases outside the gene matches: 11. Germline lookup yields CDR1 MNHEY and CDR2 SMNVEV (reference sequence).